Each of the 16 T cell receptor beta chains below was sequenced from the same sample in a study of T cell responses to AZD1222 COVID-19 vaccine. The protocol was immunoSEQ multiplex PCR, while the TCRdb copy is restricted to in-frame clones and leaves out a portion. The data hold tens of thousands of clones, with roughly 87% observed a single time. Sequencing used peripheral blood, obtained 28 days after the second AZD1222 dose. These receptors came from an adult who received the AZD1222 COVID-19 vaccine.

V is TRBV6-5 and J is TRBJ2-5; the D gene is possibly TRBD2 (5 bases). Looked up from germline, CDR1 is MNHEY and CDR2 is SVGAGI. The germline V and J ends were trimmed by 3 bases and 3 bases, with 14 bases remaining between them. The CDR3 covers 15 residues. The DNA for the CDR3 is TGTGCCAGCAGTTATGGCCCCCGGGGAAAAGAGACCCAGTACTTC. It specifies CASSYGPRGKETQYF.

The chain uses TRBV6-2 or TRBV6-3 and TRBJ2-5, with 7 positions matching TRBD1. J lost 5 bases, V lost 0 bases, and 9 bases had no gene match. Germline CDR1 reads MNHEY; CDR2 reads SVGEGT. The CDR3 is made up of 16 amino acids. CDR3 sequence: CASSYSRDRVPETQYF. In DNA form, the CDR3 reads TGTGCCAGCAGTTACTCCCGCGACAGGGTGCCGGAGACCCAGTACTTC.

The chain is built from TRBV20-1 and TRBJ2-7; D remains unclear. Trimming stripped 3 bases from V and 3 bases from J, with 6 bases between. CDR3 length: 11 residues. Germline V gene sequence: CDR1 DFQATT, CDR2 SNEGSKA (reference sequence). The CDR3 coding sequence is TGCAGTGCTAGTGGGGACTACGAGCAGTACTTC. Translation gives CSASGDYEQYF.

The chain links TRBV29-1 to TRBJ2-1; a weak D match, TRBD2 (5 bases). This CDR3 has 16 residues. Per the germline V gene, CDR1 is SQVTM and CDR2 is ANQGSEA. V lost 1 base to trimming and J lost 0 bases, with 13 bases between them. Here the CDR3 reads CSVEVGGPSSYNEQFF. Written as DNA, the CDR3 is TGCAGCGTTGAAGTTGGAGGTCCGAGCTCCTACAATGAGCAGTTCTTC.

V and J are TRBV10-3 and TRBJ2-2, with D hard to call. V shed 4 bases and J shed 4 bases, with 4 bases lying between them. CDR1 and CDR2 (germline): ENHRY, SYGVKD. The CDR3 runs 12 residues. For the CDR3, the DNA is TGTGCCATCAGTGGCGGCACCGGGGAGCTGTTTTTT. Residues: CAISGGTGELFF.

The CDR3 sequence: CASSPPERLAGTNTGELFF. In DNA form, the CDR3 reads TGTGCCAGCTCACCACCGGAGAGACTAGCGGGAACGAACACCGGGGAGCTGTTTTTT. J is TRBJ2-2 and V is TRBV18; 11 positions agree with TRBD2. The V and J ends lost 0 bases and 0 bases, in that order; junction bases with no gene match: 6. The CDR3 is 19 residues long. Germline V gene lookup returns CDR1 KGHSH and CDR2 LQKENI.

The J gene is TRBJ1-2, the V gene TRBV5-6, with TRBD1 matching 7 bases. Germline V gene lookup returns CDR1 SGHDT and CDR2 YYEEEE. With V trimmed by 4 bases and J by 3 bases, 12 bases remained unmatched. CDR3 length: 16 residues. This chain's CDR3 is CASSPYDREAHYGYTF. The CDR3 bases are TGTGCCAGCAGCCCCTACGACAGGGAGGCCCACTATGGCTACACCTTC. The full variable domain, with the rest looked up from reference TRBV5-6 and TRBJ1-2, is DAGVTQSPTHLIKTRGQQVTLRCSPKSGHDTVSWYQQALGQGPQFIFQYYEEEERQRGNFPDRFSGHQFPNYSSELNVNALLLGDSALYLCASSPYDREAHYGYTFGSGTRLTVV.

This clone was picked up a small number of times. The rearrangement uses TRBV6-5 and TRBJ2-7, with TRBD1 identical over 8 bases. The germline gives CDR1 MNHEY, CDR2 SVGAGI. After removal of 4 bases from V and 5 bases from J, the junction contained 13 bases not matched to a gene. The CDR3 runs to 16 residues. DNA of the CDR3: TGTGCCAGCAGTTTCAACGGACAGGGAGCTGTTCACGAGCAGTACTTC. Protein sequence: CASSFNGQGAVHEQYF.

The genes are TRBV19 and TRBJ1-2; D possibly corresponds to TRBD1 (6 bases). V gave up 7 bases and J gave up 14 bases, with 17 bases separating them. The germline V gene has CDR1 LNHDA and CDR2 SQIVND (reference sequence). The CDR3 is 11 amino acids. The CDR3 nucleotides are TGTGCCAGTACTACAGGGTTGGATGTGACCTTC. Protein: CASTTGLDVTF.

The V and J genes are TRBV19 and TRBJ2-7; the match to TRBD1 covers 10 bases. V gave up 6 bases and J gave up 6 bases; unmatched junction bases: 11. Germline V gene data show CDR1 as LNHDA and CDR2 as SQIVND (reference sequence). This CDR3 contains 15 residues. The CDR3 nucleotides are TGTGCCAGTAGGGCCCAAGGGACAGGGGTGAGCGAGCAGTACTTC. Amino acid sequence: CASRAQGTGVSEQYF.

This clone was found a few times. The genes are TRBV5-1 and TRBJ2-1; D call uncertain. Germline lookup yields CDR1 SGHRS and CDR2 YFSETQ. This CDR3 spans 12 amino acids. With 0 bases removed from V and 6 bases from J, the gap between germline ends came to 4 bases. CDR3 DNA: TGCGCCAGCAGCTTGGGTTCCAATGAGCAGTTCTTC. This sequence encodes CASSLGSNEQFF.

The genes are TRBV13 and TRBJ2-1, with 11 bases matching TRBD2. The J segment lost 8 bases and the V segment lost 4 bases, leaving 13 bases of the junction unmatched. CDR1 is PRHDT and CDR2 is FYEKMQ in the germline V gene (reference sequence). The CDR3 sequence is 17 residues long. DNA of the CDR3: TGTGCCAGCAGCTCACGGCCGACTAGCGGGAAGGGGGATGAGCAGTTCTTC. Residues: CASSSRPTSGKGDEQFF. Combining the CDR3 with reference TRBV13 and TRBJ2-1 gives the whole variable domain AAGVIQSPRHLIKEKRETATLKCYPIPRHDTVYWYQQGPGQDPQFLISFYEKMQSDKGSIPDRFSAQQFSDYHSELNMSSLELGDSALYFCASSSRPTSGKGDEQFFGPGTRLTVL.

The chain recombines TRBV6-5 with TRBJ1-5, with D tentatively TRBD1 (6 bases). V was cut by 7 bases and J by 2 bases, with 15 bases left in between. CDR1 and CDR2 (germline): MNHEY, SVGAGI. CDR3 length: 15 residues. The CDR3 region is CASTIDRTRNQPQHF. DNA of the CDR3: TGTGCCAGCACAATCGACAGGACGCGCAATCAGCCCCAGCATTTT.

In this sample, this clone turned up once. The genes are TRBV5-1 and TRBJ2-1; D not certain. V lost 3 bases and J 0 bases, leaving 4 bases between the germline ends. This CDR3 is built from 13 residues. The V gene's germline CDR1 is SGHRS and CDR2 YFSETQ. The CDR3 DNA follows: TGCGCCAGCAGCTCGAACTCCTACAATGAGCAGTTCTTC. It is translated as CASSSNSYNEQFF. The complete variable domain, with remaining parts taken from reference TRBV5-1 and TRBJ2-1, reads KAGVTQTPRYLIKTRGQQVTLSCSPISGHRSVSWYQQTPGQGLQFLFEYFSETQRNKGNFPGRFSGRQFSNSRSEMNVSTLELGDSALYLCASSSNSYNEQFFGPGTRLTVL.

The V gene is TRBV5-1, the J gene TRBJ1-2; D not certain. This CDR3 contains 14 residues. CDR1 and CDR2 from the germline V gene are SGHRS and YFSETQ. Trimming cost V 0 bases and J 0 bases, with 6 bases left between them. This CDR3 is CASSLGPSNYGYTF. The CDR3, as DNA: TGCGCCAGCAGCTTGGGACCCTCTAACTATGGCTACACCTTC.

The chain recombines TRBV9 with TRBJ1-2, with 7 bases matching TRBD1. The J segment lost 4 bases and the V segment lost 0 bases, leaving 3 bases of the junction unmatched. The CDR3 contains 14 residues. CDR1 is SGDLS and CDR2 is YYNGEE in the germline V gene. The CDR3 sequence is CASSVDKGAYGYTF. The CDR3 coding sequence is TGTGCCAGCAGCGTAGATAAGGGGGCCTATGGCTACACCTTC.